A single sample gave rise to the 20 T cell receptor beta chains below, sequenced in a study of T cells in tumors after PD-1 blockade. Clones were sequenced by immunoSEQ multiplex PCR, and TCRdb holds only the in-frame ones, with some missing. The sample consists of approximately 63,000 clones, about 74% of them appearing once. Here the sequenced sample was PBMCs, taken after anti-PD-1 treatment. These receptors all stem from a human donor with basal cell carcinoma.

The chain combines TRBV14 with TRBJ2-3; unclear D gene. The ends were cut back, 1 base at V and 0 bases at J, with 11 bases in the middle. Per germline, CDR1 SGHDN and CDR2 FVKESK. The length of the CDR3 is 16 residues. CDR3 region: CASSQAKIFSTDTQYF. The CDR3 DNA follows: TGTGCCAGCAGCCAAGCCAAGATCTTCAGCACAGATACGCAGTATTTT.

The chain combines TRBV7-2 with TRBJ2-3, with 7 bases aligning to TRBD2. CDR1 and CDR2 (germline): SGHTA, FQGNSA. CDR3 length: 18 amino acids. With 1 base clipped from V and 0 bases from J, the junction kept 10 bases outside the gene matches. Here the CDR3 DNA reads TGTGCCAGCAGCTTAGGCGTAATCGGGGGGACGAGCACAGATACGCAGTATTTT. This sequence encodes CASSLGVIGGTSTDTQYF.

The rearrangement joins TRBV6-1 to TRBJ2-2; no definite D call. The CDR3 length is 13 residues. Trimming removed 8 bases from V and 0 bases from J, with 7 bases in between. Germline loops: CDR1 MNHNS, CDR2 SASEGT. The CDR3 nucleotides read TGTGCCAGCCACAGTTCGAACACCGGGGAGCTGTTTTTT. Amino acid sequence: CASHSSNTGELFF.

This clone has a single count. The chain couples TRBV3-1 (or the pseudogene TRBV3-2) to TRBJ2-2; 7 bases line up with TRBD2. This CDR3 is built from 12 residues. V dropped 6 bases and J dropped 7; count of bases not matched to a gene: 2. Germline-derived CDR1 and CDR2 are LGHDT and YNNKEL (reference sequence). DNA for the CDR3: TGTGCCAGCAGGTGGGGGGGCGGGGAGCTGTTTTTT. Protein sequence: CASRWGGGELFF.

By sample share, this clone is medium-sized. CDR3 nucleotides: TGTGCCAGCAGCTTATCTGAGGCGAACACTGAAGCTTTCTTT. It codes for CASSLSEANTEAFF. This sequence joins TRBV7-6 and TRBJ1-1; D not resolved. The length of the CDR3 is 14 residues. Germline V CDR1 and CDR2: SGHVS, FNYEAQ. V lost 2 bases, J lost 1 base, and 8 bases lay in between.

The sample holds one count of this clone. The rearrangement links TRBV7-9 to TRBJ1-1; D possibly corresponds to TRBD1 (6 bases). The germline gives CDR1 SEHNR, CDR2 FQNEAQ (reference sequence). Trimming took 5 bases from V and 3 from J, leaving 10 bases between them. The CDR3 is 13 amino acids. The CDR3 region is CASSPTGHTEAFF. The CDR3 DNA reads TGTGCCAGCAGCCCAACAGGGCACACTGAAGCTTTCTTT.

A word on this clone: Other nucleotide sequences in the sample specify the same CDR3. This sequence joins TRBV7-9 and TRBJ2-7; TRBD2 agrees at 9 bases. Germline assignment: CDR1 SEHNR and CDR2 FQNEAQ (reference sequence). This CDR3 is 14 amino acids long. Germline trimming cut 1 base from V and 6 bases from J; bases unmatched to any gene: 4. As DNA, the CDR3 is TGTGCCAGCAGCTTAGGGGCGGGGGGGCTCGAGCAGTACTTC. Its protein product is CASSLGAGGLEQYF.

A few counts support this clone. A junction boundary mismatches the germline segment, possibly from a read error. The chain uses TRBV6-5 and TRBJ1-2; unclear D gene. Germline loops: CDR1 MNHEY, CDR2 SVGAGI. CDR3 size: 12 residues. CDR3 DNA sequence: TGTGCCAGCAGGAAGGACGTATATGGTTACACCTTC. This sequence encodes CASRKDVYGYTF.

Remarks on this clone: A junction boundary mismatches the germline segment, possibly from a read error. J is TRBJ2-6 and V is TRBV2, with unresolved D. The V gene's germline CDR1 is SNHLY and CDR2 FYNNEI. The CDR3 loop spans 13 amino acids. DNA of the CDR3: TGTGCCAGTAGTGACTCCGGGGCCAACGTCCTGACTTTC. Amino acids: CASSDSGANVLTF.

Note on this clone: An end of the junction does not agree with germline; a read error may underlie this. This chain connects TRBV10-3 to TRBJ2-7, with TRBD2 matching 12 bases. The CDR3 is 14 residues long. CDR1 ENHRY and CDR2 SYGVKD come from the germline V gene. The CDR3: CAMSGGTSGFEQYF. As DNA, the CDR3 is TGTGCCATGAGTGGAGGGACTAGCGGGTTCGAGCAGTACTTC.

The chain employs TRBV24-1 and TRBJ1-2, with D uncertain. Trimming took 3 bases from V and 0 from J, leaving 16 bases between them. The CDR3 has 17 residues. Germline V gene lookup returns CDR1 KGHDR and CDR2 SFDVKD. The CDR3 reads CATSDGSLGGANYGYTF. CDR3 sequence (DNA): TGTGCCACCAGTGATGGGAGTCTGGGCGGCGCTAACTATGGCTACACCTTC.

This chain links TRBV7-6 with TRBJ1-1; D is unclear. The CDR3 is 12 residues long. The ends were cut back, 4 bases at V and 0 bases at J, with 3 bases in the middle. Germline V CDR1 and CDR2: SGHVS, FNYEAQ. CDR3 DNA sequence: TGTGCCAGCAGCTCGGTGAACACTGAAGCTTTCTTT. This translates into CASSSVNTEAFF.

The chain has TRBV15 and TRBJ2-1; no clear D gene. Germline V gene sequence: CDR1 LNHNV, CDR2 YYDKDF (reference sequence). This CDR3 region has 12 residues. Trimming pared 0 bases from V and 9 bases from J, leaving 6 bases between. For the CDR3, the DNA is TGTGCCACCAGCAGAGATAGGCTTGAGCAGTTCTTC. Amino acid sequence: CATSRDRLEQFF.

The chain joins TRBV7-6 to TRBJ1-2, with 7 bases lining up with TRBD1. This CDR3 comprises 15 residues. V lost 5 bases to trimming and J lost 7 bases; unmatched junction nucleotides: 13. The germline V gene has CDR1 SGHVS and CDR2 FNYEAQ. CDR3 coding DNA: TGTGCCAGCAGCGAAAACGACAGGGCCCGAGGTGGCTACACCTTC. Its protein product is CASSENDRARGGYTF.

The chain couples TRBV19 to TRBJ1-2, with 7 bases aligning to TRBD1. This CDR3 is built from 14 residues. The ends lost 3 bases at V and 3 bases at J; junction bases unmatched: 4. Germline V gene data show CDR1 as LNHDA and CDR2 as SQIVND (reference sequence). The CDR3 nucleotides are TGTGCCAGTAGTATCTCCGACAGGGACTATGGCTACACCTTC. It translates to CASSISDRDYGYTF.

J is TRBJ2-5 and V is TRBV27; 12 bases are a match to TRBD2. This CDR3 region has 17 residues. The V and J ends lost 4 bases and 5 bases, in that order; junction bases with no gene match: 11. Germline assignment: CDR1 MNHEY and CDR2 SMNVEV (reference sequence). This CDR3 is CASSSLAGGPRRETQYF. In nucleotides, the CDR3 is TGTGCCAGCAGTTCCCTAGCGGGGGGGCCAAGGCGGGAGACCCAGTACTTC.

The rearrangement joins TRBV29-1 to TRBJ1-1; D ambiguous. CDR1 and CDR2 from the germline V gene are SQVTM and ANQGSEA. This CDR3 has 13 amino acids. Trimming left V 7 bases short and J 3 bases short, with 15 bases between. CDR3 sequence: CSADPLRDTEAFF. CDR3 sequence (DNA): TGCAGCGCCGACCCCTTAAGGGACACTGAAGCTTTCTTT.

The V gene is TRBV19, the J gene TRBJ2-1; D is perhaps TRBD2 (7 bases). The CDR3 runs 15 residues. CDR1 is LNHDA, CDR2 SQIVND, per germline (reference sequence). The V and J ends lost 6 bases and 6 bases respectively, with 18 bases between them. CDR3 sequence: CASRATGGRFNEQFF. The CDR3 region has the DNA TGTGCCAGTAGGGCGACGGGGGGCCGCTTCAATGAGCAGTTCTTC.

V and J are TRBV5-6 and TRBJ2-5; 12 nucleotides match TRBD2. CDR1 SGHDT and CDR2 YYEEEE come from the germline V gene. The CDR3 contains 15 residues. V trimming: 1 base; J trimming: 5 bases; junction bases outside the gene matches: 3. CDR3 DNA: TGTGCCAGCAGCTTGACGGGACTAGCGGGTGAGACCCAGTACTTC. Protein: CASSLTGLAGETQYF.

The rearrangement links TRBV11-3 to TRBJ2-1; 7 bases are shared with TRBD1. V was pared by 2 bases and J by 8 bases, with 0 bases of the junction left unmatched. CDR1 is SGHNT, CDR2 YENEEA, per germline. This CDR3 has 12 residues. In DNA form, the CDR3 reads TGTGCCAGCAGCTTACAGGGGGATGAGCAGTTCTTC. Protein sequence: CASSLQGDEQFF.